The T cell receptor beta chain described here comes from a study of Graves' ophthalmopathy and Graves' hyperthyroidism. Ophthalmopathic donors had moderate-to-severe activity, CAS ≥3 and NOSPECS ≥4, with disease that had lasted under 3 months. Diagnosis relied on clinical symptoms, serum thyroxine, TRAb, thyroid ultrasound and orbital computed tomography. A volume of over 9 ml of fresh peripheral blood supplied the PBMCs. J was trimmed by 7 bases and V by 3 bases; bases with no gene match: 12. The CDR3 runs 16 residues. In germline, CDR1 is DFQATT, CDR2 SNEGSKA (reference sequence). CDR3 regions of TCR beta were amplified from RNA transcripts. An initial RT-PCR round employing HTBI primers preceded a second-round multiplex PCR. Using its own MiXCR run on the multiplex PCR reads, TCRdb lists one record per CDR3 protein. This sample carries about 740,000 distinct CDR3 sequences, 40% of them seen once, and the ten largest clones take 44%.

This clonotype was observed a handful of times. The genes are TRBV20-1 and TRBJ2-7; 13 positions match TRBD2. Sequenced material: peripheral blood. The clonotype originates from an adult man with Graves' ophthalmopathy. The chain's CDR3 is CSARLGLAGVIYEQYF. The CDR3 bases are TGCAGTGCTAGGCTCGGACTAGCGGGAGTAATCTATGAGCAGTACTTC.